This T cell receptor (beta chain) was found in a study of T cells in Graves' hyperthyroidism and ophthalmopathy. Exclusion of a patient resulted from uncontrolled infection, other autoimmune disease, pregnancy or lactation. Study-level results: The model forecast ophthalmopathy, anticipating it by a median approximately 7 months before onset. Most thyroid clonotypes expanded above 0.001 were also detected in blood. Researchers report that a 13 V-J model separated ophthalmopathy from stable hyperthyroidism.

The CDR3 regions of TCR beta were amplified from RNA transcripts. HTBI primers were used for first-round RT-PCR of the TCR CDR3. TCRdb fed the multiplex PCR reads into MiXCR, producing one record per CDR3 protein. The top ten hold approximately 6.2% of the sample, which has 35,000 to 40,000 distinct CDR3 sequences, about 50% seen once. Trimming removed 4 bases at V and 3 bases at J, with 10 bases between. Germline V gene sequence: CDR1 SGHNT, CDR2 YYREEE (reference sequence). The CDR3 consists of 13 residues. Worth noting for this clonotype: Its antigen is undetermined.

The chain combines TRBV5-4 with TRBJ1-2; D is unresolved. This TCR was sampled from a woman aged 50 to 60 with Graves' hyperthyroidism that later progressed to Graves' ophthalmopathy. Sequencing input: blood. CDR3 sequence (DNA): TGTGCCAGCAGCGACCCAGCGGACTATGGCTACACCTTC. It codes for CASSDPADYGYTF. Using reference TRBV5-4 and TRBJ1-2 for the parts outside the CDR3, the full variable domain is ETGVTQSPTHLIKTRGQQVTLRCSSQSGHNTVSWYQQALGQGPQFIFQYYREEENGRGNFPPRFSGLQFPNYSSELNVNALELDDSALYLCASSDPADYGYTFGSGTRLTVV.